This TCR beta chain was identified in a study of blood T cell repertoires in COVID-19. On the study more broadly: Samples came from the United States, Italy and Spain, spanning acute and convalescent COVID-19.

In the original workflow: Amplification with reference gene primers provided the estimates of nucleated cell counts. Method: immunoSEQ multiplex PCR; TCRdb's copy keeps in-frame clones and lacks some. V and J calls and clone size come straight from that table; D and trimming were deduced from the DNA. The sample lists some 180,000 clones, roughly 83% occurring once. It was during active infection that Seattle patients were enrolled and then longitudinally followed. This clone has only one observation. V shed 7 bases, J shed 7 bases, and the junction held 9 bases outside the gene matches. The CDR3 totals 13 residues. Germline assignment: CDR1 GTSNPN and CDR2 SVGIG (reference sequence).

The receptor's source is a woman in her 40s with COVID-19, enrolled during active disease. This rearrangement joins TRBV30 to TRBJ1-1, with 10 bases aligning to TRBD1. Sequencing input: peripheral blood. CDR3 loop: CALDMGQGLEAFF. The CDR3 bases are TGTGCCTTAGATATGGGACAGGGGCTTGAAGCTTTCTTT.